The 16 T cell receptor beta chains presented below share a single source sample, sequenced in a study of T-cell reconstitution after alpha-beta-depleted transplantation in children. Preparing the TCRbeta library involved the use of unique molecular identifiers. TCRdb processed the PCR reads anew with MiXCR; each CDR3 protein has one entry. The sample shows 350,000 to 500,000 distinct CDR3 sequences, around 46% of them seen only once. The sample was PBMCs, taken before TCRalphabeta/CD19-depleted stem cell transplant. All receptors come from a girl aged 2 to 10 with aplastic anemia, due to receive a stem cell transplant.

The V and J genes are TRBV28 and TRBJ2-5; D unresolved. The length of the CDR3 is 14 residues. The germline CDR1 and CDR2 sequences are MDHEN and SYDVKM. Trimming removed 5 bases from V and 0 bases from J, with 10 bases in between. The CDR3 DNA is TGTGCCAGCAGTCAAACACCGTACCAAGAGACCCAGTACTTC. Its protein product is CASSQTPYQETQYF.

The CDR3 sequence: CASSWTRGAGSYEQYF. The CDR3 region has the DNA TGTGCCAGCAGCTGGACGCGGGGGGCTGGATCCTACGAGCAGTACTTC. This rearrangement joins TRBV6-1 to TRBJ2-7; 8 nucleotides align to TRBD2. CDR1 and CDR2 (germline): MNHNS, SASEGT. V shed 6 bases and J 1 base; nucleotides not matched to a gene: 11. The CDR3 runs 16 residues.

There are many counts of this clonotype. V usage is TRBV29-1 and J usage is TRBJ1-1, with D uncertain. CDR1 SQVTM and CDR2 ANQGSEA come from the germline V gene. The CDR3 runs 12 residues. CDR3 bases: TGCAGGGTCGACGGACGGAACACTGAAGCTTTCTTT. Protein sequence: CRVDGRNTEAFF.

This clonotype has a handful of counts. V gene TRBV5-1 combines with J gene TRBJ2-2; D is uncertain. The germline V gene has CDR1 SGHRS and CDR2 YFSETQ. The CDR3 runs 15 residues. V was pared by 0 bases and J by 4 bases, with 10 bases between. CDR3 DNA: TGCGCCAGCAGCTTGGTTTGGCAGGCCACCGGGGAGCTGTTTTTT. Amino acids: CASSLVWQATGELFF.

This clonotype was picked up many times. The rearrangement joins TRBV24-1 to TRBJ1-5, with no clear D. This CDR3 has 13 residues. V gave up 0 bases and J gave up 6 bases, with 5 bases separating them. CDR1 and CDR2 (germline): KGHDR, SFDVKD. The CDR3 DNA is TGTGCCACCAGTGATTTGCACGGTCAGCCCCAGCATTTT. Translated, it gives CATSDLHGQPQHF.

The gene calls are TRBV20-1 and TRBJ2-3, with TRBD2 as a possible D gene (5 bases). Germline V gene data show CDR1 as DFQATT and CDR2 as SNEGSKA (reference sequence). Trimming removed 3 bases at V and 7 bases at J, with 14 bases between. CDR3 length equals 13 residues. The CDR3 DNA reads TGCAGTGCTAGCCTGGCGGGTTCTAATACGCAGTATTTT. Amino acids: CSASLAGSNTQYF.

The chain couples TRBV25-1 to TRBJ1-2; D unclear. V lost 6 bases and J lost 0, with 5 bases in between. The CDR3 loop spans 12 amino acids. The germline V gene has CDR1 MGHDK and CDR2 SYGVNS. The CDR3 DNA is TGTGCCAGCAGGGGATCTAACTATGGCTACACCTTC. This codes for CASRGSNYGYTF.

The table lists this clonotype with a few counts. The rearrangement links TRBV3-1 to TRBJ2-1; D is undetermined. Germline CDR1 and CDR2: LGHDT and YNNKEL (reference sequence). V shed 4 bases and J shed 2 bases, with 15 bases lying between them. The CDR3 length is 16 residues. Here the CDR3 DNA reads TGTGCCAGCAGCCCCGTTGGTGGAATGGCCTACAATGAGCAGTTCTTC. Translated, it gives CASSPVGGMAYNEQFF.

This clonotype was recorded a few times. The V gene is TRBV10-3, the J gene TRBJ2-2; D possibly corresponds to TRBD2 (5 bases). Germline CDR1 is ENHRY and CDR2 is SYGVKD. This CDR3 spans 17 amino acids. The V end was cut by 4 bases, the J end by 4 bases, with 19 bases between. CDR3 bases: TGTGCCATCAGTGGTAATGCGGGTGGCGCGAGCACCGGGGAGCTGTTTTTT. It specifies CAISGNAGGASTGELFF.

The CDR3 DNA sequence: TGCGCCAGCAGCTTGTTCAGGGGCACTGAAGCTTTCTTT. It encodes CASSLFRGTEAFF. V gene TRBV5-1 combines with J gene TRBJ1-1; D is possibly TRBD1 (6 bases). V was pared by 1 base and J by 4 bases, with 8 bases between. Germline V gene sequence: CDR1 SGHRS, CDR2 YFSETQ. CDR3 length: 13 amino acids.

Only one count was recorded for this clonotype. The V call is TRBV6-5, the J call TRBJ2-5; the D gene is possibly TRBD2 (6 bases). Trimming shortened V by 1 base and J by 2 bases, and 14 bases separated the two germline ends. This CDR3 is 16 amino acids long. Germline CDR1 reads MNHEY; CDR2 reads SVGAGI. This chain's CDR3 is CASSYFWGEWQETQYF. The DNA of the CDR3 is TGTGCCAGCAGTTACTTTTGGGGGGAGTGGCAAGAGACCCAGTACTTC.

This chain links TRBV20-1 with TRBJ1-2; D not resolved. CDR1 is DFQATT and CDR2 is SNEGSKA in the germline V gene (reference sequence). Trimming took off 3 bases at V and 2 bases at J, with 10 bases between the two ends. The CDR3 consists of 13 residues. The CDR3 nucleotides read TGCAGTGCTAGTGTCCGGAAAAACTATGGCTACACCTTC. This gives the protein CSASVRKNYGYTF.

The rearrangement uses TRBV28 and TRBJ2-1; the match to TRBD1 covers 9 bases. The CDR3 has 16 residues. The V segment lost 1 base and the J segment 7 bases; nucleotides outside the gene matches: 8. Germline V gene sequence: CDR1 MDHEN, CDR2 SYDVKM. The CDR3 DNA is TGTGCCAGCAGTTTATTAGGGACAGGGAATAGGAATGAGCAGTTCTTC. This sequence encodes CASSLLGTGNRNEQFF.

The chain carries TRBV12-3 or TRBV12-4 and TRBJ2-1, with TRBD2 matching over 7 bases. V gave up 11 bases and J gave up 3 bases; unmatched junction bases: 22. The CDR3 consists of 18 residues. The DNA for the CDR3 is TGTGCCCTCAGTTTCGAATTGGCTAGCGGAAGCGTCTACAATGAGCAGTTCTTC. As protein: CALSFELASGSVYNEQFF.

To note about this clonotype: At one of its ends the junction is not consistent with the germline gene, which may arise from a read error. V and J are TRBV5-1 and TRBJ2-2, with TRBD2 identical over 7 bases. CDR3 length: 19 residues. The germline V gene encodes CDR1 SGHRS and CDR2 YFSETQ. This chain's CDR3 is CASTLRGILADEGTGELFF. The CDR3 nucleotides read TGCGCCAGCACCTTGAGGGGTATCCTAGCGGACGAGGGCACCGGGGAGCTGTTTTTT.

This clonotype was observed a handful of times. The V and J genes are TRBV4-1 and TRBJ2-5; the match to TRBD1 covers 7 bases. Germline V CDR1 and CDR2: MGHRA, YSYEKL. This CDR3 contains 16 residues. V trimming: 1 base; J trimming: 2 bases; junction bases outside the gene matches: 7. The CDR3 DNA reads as TGCGCCAGCAGCCAAGTTGGTAGGGGACAGCAAGAGACCCAGTACTTC. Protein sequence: CASSQVGRGQQETQYF.